What follows are 21 T cell receptor beta chains derived from one specimen sequenced in a study of cytomegalovirus exposure and HLA in healthy donors. With 60 Vbeta and 13 Jbeta primers, the PCR was carried out. The repertoire was sequenced with immunoSEQ multiplex PCR; TCRdb's copy has only in-frame clones and lacks some. The profile shows some 130,000 clones, roughly 85% of them singletons. Sequenced sample: PBMCs. All receptors derive from a man between 35 and 55 years old in good health and CMV-seropositive.

The table lists this clone with a count of one. The gene calls are TRBV20-1 and TRBJ1-1; D unresolved. The CDR3 loop spans 11 amino acids. Trimming removed 0 bases at V and 7 bases at J, with 6 bases between. The germline V gene encodes CDR1 DFQATT and CDR2 SNEGSKA (reference sequence). The CDR3 loop reads CSARDSGEAFF. CDR3 coding DNA: TGCAGTGCTAGAGATAGCGGTGAAGCTTTCTTT.

The CDR3 DNA is TGTGCCAGCAGCTTAGCAGGGCGGGAGCTGTTTTTT. Protein: CASSLAGRELFF. The J gene is TRBJ2-2, the V gene TRBV13, with D possibly TRBD1 on 5 matching bases. Between the trimmed V and J ends, which lost 1 base and 9 bases, there was a span of 6 bases. The CDR3 sequence is 12 residues long. Per germline, CDR1 PRHDT and CDR2 FYEKMQ (reference sequence). The whole variable domain, filled in from reference TRBV13 and TRBJ2-2, reads AAGVIQSPRHLIKEKRETATLKCYPIPRHDTVYWYQQGPGQDPQFLISFYEKMQSDKGSIPDRFSAQQFSDYHSELNMSSLELGDSALYFCASSLAGRELFFGEGSRLTVL.

The chain recombines TRBV6-5 with TRBJ1-2, with 9 bases matching TRBD1. This CDR3 is built from 13 residues. CDR1 is MNHEY and CDR2 is SVGAGI in the germline V gene. The J segment lost 4 bases and the V segment lost 10 bases, leaving 7 bases of the junction unmatched. The CDR3 loop reads CATTTGGLYGYTF. DNA of the CDR3: TGTGCCACTACGACAGGGGGTCTCTATGGCTACACCTTC.

The chain employs TRBV7-9 and TRBJ2-7; 15 nucleotides align to TRBD2. Germline loops: CDR1 SEHNR, CDR2 FQNEAQ (reference sequence). The length of the CDR3 is 17 residues. The junction had 6 bases not matched to a gene; V was cut back by 4 bases and J by 2 bases. The CDR3 DNA reads as TGTGCCAGCAGCTCCGGGACTAGCGGGAGGCGGACCTACGAGCAGTACTTC. It is translated as CASSSGTSGRRTYEQYF.

The J gene is TRBJ1-1, the V gene TRBV6-5; D gene uncertain. The CDR3 has 14 residues. CDR1 is MNHEY and CDR2 is SVGAGI in the germline V gene. Trimming removed 5 bases at V and 4 bases at J, with 14 bases between. The DNA of the CDR3 is TGTGCCAGCAGTACAGAGGGTTTGGGCACTGAAGCTTTCTTT. This translates into CASSTEGLGTEAFF.

The chain combines TRBV5-1 with TRBJ1-2; 10 nucleotides line up with TRBD1. The V gene's germline CDR1 is SGHRS and CDR2 YFSETQ. J was trimmed by 1 base and V by 4 bases; bases with no gene match: 4. This CDR3 region has 15 residues. CDR3 region: CASSTGTGDNYGYTF. Written as DNA, the CDR3 is TGCGCCAGCAGCACCGGGACAGGGGATAACTATGGCTACACCTTC.

This chain joins TRBV7-3 and TRBJ2-2, with D maybe TRBD2 (6 bases). This CDR3 region has 14 residues. Germline CDR1 and CDR2: SGHTA and FQGTGA. V was clipped by 5 bases and J by 6 bases, with 13 bases between them. CDR3 DNA: TGTGCCAGCAGCCCGCGACCGGGGGCCGGGGAGCTGTTTTTT. Encoded protein: CASSPRPGAGELFF.

The chain links TRBV5-1 to TRBJ2-7; D may be TRBD2 (5 bases). Trimming took off 0 bases at V and 5 bases at J, with 9 bases between the two ends. The CDR3 has 13 amino acids. The V gene's germline CDR1 is SGHRS and CDR2 YFSETQ. This CDR3 is CASSLVDGDEQYF. CDR3 DNA sequence: TGCGCCAGCAGCTTGGTTGACGGGGACGAGCAGTACTTC.

This clone has just a few counts. The chain has TRBV18 and TRBJ1-1, with D possibly TRBD1 on 6 matching bases. The ends were cut back, 3 bases at V and 2 bases at J, with 7 bases in the middle. This CDR3 comprises 13 residues. Germline V gene data show CDR1 as KGHSH and CDR2 as LQKENI. Here the CDR3 DNA reads TGTGCCAGCTCACCGGGACAAAACACTGAAGCTTTCTTT. Amino acid sequence: CASSPGQNTEAFF.

The V gene is TRBV28, the J gene TRBJ1-5; D gene ambiguous. With 6 bases removed from V and 0 bases from J, the gap between germline ends came to 12 bases. The germline V gene has CDR1 MDHEN and CDR2 SYDVKM. The CDR3 is made up of 15 amino acids. CDR3: CASSWGGNSNQPQHF. Here the CDR3 DNA reads TGTGCCAGCAGCTGGGGAGGGAATAGCAATCAGCCCCAGCATTTT. The full variable domain, completed using reference TRBV28 and TRBJ1-5, is DVKVTQSSRYLVKRTGEKVFLECVQDMDHENMFWYRQDPGLGLRLIYFSYDVKMKEKGDIPEGYSVSREKKERFSLILESASTNQTSMYLCASSWGGNSNQPQHFGDGTRLSIL.

The genes are TRBV18 and TRBJ2-2, with TRBD1 identical over 8 bases. Germline CDR1 and CDR2: KGHSH and LQKENI. CDR3 length equals 15 residues. V gave up 6 bases and J gave up 5 bases; unmatched junction bases: 8. The CDR3 sequence: CASSPRGPGTGELFF. In DNA, the CDR3 is TGTGCCAGCTCCCCCAGGGGGCCAGGAACCGGGGAGCTGTTTTTT. Combining the CDR3 with reference TRBV18 and TRBJ2-2 gives the whole variable domain NAGVMQNPRHLVRRRGQEARLRCSPMKGHSHVYWYRQLPEEGLKFMVYLQKENIIDESGMPKERFSAEFPKEGPSILRIQQVVRGDSAAYFCASSPRGPGTGELFFGEGSRLTVL.

The V call is TRBV5-1, the J call TRBJ2-1; 9 nucleotides agree with TRBD2. The CDR3 has 15 residues. J gave up 5 bases and V 6 bases, and 9 bases lay outside the gene matches. Germline V gene lookup returns CDR1 SGHRS and CDR2 YFSETQ. The CDR3 nucleotides read TGCGCCAGCATATCAGCGGGAGGCCGGCACAATGAGCAGTTCTTC. Its protein product is CASISAGGRHNEQFF.

V is TRBV19 and J is TRBJ1-5; D remains ambiguous. The germline V and J ends were trimmed by 6 bases and 2 bases, with 14 bases remaining between them. The CDR3 is made up of 15 amino acids. The germline gives CDR1 LNHDA, CDR2 SQIVND (reference sequence). The chain's CDR3 is CASRRGSLGNQPQHF. The DNA of the CDR3 is TGTGCCAGTAGACGGGGATCCCTGGGCAATCAGCCCCAGCATTTT.

In its sample, this clone was seen once. The CDR3 coding sequence is TGTGCCAGCAGGCCTGGGAGGTACCAAGAGACCCAGTACTTC. Amino acid sequence: CASRPGRYQETQYF. This chain uses TRBV6-5 with TRBJ2-5; the D gene is possibly TRBD2 (6 bases). The CDR3 consists of 14 residues. The germline V gene has CDR1 MNHEY and CDR2 SVGAGI. Trimming stripped 6 bases from V and 0 bases from J, with 11 bases between.

This clone was observed many times. V and J are TRBV11-3 and TRBJ2-1, with 13 positions matching TRBD2. The CDR3 consists of 14 residues. Germline CDR1 SGHNT, CDR2 YENEEA. After removal of 5 bases from V and 8 bases from J, the junction contained 3 bases not matched to a gene. In nucleotides, the CDR3 is TGTGCCAGCAGCAGGACTAGCGGGAGCGATGAGCAGTTCTTC. It specifies CASSRTSGSDEQFF.

This sequence joins TRBV30 and TRBJ1-5; D ambiguous. Per the germline V gene, CDR1 is GTSNPN and CDR2 is SVGIG (reference sequence). The V gene lost 1 base and the J gene lost 4 bases, with 8 bases spanning the gap. CDR3 length equals 13 residues. CDR3 bases: TGTGCCTGGAGTGAAGGAGAGAATCAGCCCCAGCATTTT. It translates to CAWSEGENQPQHF.

This chain connects TRBV6-4 to TRBJ1-2; TRBD1 might be the D (6 bases). The germline V and J ends were trimmed by 6 bases and 3 bases, with 11 bases remaining between them. CDR1 and CDR2 (germline): MRHNA, SNTAGT. This CDR3 is built from 13 residues. The DNA of the CDR3 is TGTGCCAGCAGGCCAGGGGTCGACTATGGCTACACCTTC. This translates into CASRPGVDYGYTF.

This chain uses TRBV9 with TRBJ1-2; D ambiguous. V gave up 4 bases and J gave up 8 bases, with 15 bases separating them. In germline, CDR1 is SGDLS, CDR2 YYNGEE. The CDR3 extends over 13 amino acids. The CDR3 spells CASSPLRSVGYTF. The CDR3, as DNA: TGTGCCAGCAGCCCCCTCCGTTCTGTCGGCTACACCTTC.

A few counts support this clone. The chain couples TRBV29-1 to TRBJ2-7; 8 bases fit TRBD1. The germline CDR1 and CDR2 sequences are SQVTM and ANQGSEA. CDR3 length: 11 residues. J was trimmed by 6 bases and V by 5 bases; bases with no gene match: 3. The CDR3: CSVRTGPEQYF. The DNA for the CDR3 is TGCAGCGTTAGGACAGGGCCCGAGCAGTACTTC.

The chain recombines TRBV4-1 with TRBJ1-6; the D gene is possibly TRBD1 (5 bases). Germline CDR1 and CDR2: MGHRA and YSYEKL. CDR3 length: 16 residues. Deletions cut 0 bases from V and 10 bases from J, with 16 bases between. Here the CDR3 reads CASSQDGVQGWSPLHF. The CDR3 coding sequence is TGCGCCAGCAGCCAAGATGGGGTCCAGGGTTGGTCACCCCTCCACTTT.

The chain employs TRBV9 and TRBJ2-2, with no clear D. The CDR3 consists of 16 residues. V lost 4 bases and J 2 bases, leaving 15 bases between the germline ends. Germline CDR1 is SGDLS and CDR2 is YYNGEE. The CDR3 DNA reads TGTGCCAGCAGCCCCAGTCCCTTTTCTAACACCGGGGAGCTGTTTTTT. Translating gives CASSPSPFSNTGELFF. The full variable domain, in which reference TRBV9 and TRBJ2-2 provide the parts outside the CDR3, is DSGVTQTPKHLITATGQRVTLRCSPRSGDLSVYWYQQSLDQGLQFLIQYYNGEERAKGNILERFSAQQFPDLHSELNLSSLELGDSALYFCASSPSPFSNTGELFFGEGSRLTVL.